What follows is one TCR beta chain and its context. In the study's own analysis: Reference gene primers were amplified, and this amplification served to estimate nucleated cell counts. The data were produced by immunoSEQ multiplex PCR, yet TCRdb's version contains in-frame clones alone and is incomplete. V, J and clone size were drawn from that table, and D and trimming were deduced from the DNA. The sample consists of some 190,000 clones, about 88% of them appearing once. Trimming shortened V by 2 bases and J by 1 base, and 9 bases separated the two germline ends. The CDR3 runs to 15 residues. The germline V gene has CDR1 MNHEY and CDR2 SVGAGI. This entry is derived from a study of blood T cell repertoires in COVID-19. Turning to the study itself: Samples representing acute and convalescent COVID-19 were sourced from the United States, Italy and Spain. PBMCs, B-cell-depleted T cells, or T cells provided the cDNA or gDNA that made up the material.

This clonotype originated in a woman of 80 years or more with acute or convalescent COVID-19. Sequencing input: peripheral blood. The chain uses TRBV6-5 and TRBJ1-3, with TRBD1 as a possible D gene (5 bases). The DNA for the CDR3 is TGTGCCAGCAGTTACGGGGCTGTTTCTGGAAACACCATATATTTT. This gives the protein CASSYGAVSGNTIYF.